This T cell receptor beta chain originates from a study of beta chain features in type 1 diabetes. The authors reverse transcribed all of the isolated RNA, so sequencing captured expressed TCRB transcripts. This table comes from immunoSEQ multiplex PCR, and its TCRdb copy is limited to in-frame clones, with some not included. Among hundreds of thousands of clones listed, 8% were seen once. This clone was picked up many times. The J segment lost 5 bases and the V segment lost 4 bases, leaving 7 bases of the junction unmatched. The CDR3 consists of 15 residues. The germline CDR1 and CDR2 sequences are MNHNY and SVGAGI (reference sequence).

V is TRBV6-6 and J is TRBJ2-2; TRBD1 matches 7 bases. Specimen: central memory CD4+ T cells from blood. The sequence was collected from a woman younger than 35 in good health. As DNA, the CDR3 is TGTGCCAGCAGTTGGGCCGGGACAGCTACCGGGGAGCTGTTTTTT. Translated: CASSWAGTATGELFF.